The sequence of this T cell receptor beta chain was determined in a study of blood T cell dynamics during melanoma immunotherapy. Whole-study context: Metastatic melanoma patients received first-line pembrolizumab or nivolumab plus ipilimumab. Study-level results: Unlike progressors, later disease-control patients had W3 repertoires gaining clonality or diversity.

The V gene's germline CDR1 is MDHEN and CDR2 SYDVKM. The CDR3 contains 13 residues. Between the trimmed V and J ends, which lost 7 bases and 8 bases, there was a span of 12 bases. Specified time point: pre-treatment baseline. One draw preceded checkpoint blockade; another followed its first cycle at week 3. Sequencing was performed with immunoSEQ multiplex PCR; in TCRdb, only in-frame clones are kept and a portion is missing. The sample shows about 13,000 clones, 85% to 90% of them seen only once. Comments on this clone: Its specificity is unknown.

The sequencing used blood, collected from a patient treated with checkpoint blockade. This rearrangement joins TRBV28 to TRBJ1-6; D gene unclear. This TCR came from a human donor with melanoma. CDR3: CASMSQPHSPLHF. CDR3 nucleotide sequence: TGTGCCAGCATGTCACAGCCTCATTCACCCCTCCACTTT.